These T cell receptor beta chains were read from a single sample in a study of blood T cell repertoires in COVID-19. Profiled with immunoSEQ multiplex PCR; TCRdb holds only in-frame clones, not every one. The repertoire holds about 270,000 clones, with 81% as singletons. Sequenced material: peripheral blood. All receptors come from a woman aged 60 to 75 with active or convalescent COVID-19. Both conserved end residues are trimmed from each CDR3. Each record gives: CDR3 protein, V gene.

CDR3aa: AISDISKGQNEKLF
v_gene: TRBV10-3

CDR3aa: ASSLEGTSANEQY
v_gene: TRBV5-1

CDR3aa: ASSRTSGAPDTQY
v_gene: TRBV10-2

CDR3aa: ASSQDSRSGTQY
v_gene: TRBV4-1

CDR3aa: ASSQDRSGISRNTEAF
v_gene: TRBV4-3

CDR3aa: ASSMGSGSYEQY
v_gene: TRBV19

CDR3aa: ASSLAEDRT
v_gene: TRBV7-9

CDR3aa: ASSGMGGPYSGANVLT
v_gene: TRBV6-1

CDR3aa: ASSPGETDTQY
v_gene: TRBV11-3

CDR3aa: ASSLAGSAGAPDTQY
v_gene: TRBV7-2

CDR3aa: ASSLANPYSGYSYEQY
v_gene: TRBV7-2

CDR3aa: ASSQEMPGLAEITDTQY
v_gene: TRBV4-3

CDR3aa: ASSQDLAGFYNEQF
v_gene: TRBV4-3

CDR3aa: ASSYIIRVFTDTQY
v_gene: TRBV6-6

CDR3aa: ASRISGSTDTQY
v_gene: TRBV7-2

CDR3aa: ASSFRPRTGSEQY
v_gene: TRBV7-2

CDR3aa: ASSERQNYGYT
v_gene: TRBV10-2

CDR3aa: ASSLVAVGMPYEQY
v_gene: TRBV7-9

CDR3aa: ASSQWASHSNQPQH
v_gene: TRBV16

CDR3aa: ASSPTTPYNEQF
v_gene: TRBV6-2/TRBV6-3

CDR3aa: ASSGSSGGANTGELF
v_gene: TRBV9

CDR3aa: ASSRGQGARTNEKLF
v_gene: TRBV7-9

CDR3aa: AISESTHLGPGELF
v_gene: TRBV10-3

CDR3aa: ASSLGLAGKETQY
v_gene: TRBV7-2